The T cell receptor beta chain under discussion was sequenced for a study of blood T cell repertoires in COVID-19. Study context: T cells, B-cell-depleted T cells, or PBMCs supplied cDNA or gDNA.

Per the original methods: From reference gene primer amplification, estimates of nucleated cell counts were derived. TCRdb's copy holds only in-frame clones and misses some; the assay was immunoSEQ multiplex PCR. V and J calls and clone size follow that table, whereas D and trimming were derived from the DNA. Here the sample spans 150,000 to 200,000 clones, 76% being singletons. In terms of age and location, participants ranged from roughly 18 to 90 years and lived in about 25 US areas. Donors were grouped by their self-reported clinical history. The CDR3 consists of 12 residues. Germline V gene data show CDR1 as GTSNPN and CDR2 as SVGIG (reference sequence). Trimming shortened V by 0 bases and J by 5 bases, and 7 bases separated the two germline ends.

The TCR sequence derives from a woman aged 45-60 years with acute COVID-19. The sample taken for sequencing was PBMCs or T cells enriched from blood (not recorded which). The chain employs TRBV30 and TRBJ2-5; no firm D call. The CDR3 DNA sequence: TGTGCCTGGAGTGTACGGGTGGAGACCCAGTACTTC. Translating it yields CAWSVRVETQYF.